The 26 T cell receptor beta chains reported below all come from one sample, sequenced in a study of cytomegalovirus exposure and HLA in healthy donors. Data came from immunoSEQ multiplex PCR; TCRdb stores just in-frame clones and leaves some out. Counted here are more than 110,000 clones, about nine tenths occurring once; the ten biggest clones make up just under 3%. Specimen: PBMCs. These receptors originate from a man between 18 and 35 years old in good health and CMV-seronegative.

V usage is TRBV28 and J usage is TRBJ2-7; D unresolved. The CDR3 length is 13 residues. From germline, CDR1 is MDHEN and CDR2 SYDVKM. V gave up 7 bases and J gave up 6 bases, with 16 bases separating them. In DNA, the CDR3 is TGTGCCAGCACATCGAACCCCTGGGCCGAGCAGTACTTC. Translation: CASTSNPWAEQYF.

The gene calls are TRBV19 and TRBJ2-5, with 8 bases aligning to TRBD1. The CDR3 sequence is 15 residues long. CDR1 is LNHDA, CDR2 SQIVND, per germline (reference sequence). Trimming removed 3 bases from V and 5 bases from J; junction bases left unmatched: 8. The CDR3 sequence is CASSIWTGKEETQYF. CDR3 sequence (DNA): TGTGCCAGTAGTATTTGGACAGGGAAAGAGGAGACCCAGTACTTC.

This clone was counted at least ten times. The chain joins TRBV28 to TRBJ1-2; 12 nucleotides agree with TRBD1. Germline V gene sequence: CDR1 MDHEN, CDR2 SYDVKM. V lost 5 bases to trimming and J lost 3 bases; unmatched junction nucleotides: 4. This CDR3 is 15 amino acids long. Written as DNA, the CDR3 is TGTGCCAGCAGTCCAGGGACAGGGGGCCACTATGGCTACACCTTC. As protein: CASSPGTGGHYGYTF.

CDR3 nucleotide sequence: TGTGCCAGCAGCTTAGATCTAGCTCTGTACTTC. The encoded protein is CASSLDLALYF. The gene calls are TRBV7-9 and TRBJ2-5; weak D call: TRBD2 (5 bases). The V and J ends lost 1 base and 13 bases respectively, with 10 bases between them. Looked up from germline, CDR1 is SEHNR and CDR2 is FQNEAQ (reference sequence). The CDR3 has 11 residues.

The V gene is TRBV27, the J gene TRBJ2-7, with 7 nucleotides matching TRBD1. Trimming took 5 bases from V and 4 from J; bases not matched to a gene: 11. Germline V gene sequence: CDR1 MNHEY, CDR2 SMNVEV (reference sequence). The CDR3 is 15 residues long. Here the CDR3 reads CASSPSTGLSYEQYF. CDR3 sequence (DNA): TGTGCCAGCAGTCCCTCGACAGGGCTGAGTTACGAGCAGTACTTC.

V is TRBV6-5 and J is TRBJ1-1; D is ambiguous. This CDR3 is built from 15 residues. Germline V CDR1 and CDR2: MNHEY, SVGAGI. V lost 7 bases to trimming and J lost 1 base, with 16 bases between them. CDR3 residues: CASKTQSRGNTEAFF. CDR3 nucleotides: TGTGCCAGCAAAACCCAAAGTCGGGGGAACACTGAAGCTTTCTTT.

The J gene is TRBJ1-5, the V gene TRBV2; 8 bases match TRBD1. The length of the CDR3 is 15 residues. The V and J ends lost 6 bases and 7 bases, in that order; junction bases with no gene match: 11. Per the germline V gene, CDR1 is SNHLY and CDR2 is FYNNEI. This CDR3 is CASRGGQGAGQPQHF. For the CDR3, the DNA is TGTGCCAGCAGGGGGGGGCAGGGGGCTGGCCAGCCCCAGCATTTT.

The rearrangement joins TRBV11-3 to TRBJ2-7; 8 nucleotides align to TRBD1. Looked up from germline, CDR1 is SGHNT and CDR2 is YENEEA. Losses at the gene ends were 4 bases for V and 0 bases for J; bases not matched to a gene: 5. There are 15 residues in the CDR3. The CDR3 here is CASSSGTGLSYEQYF. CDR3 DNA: TGTGCCAGCAGCTCCGGGACAGGACTCTCCTACGAGCAGTACTTC. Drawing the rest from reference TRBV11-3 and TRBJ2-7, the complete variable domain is EAGVVQSPRYKIIEKKQPVAFWCNPISGHNTLYWYLQNLGQGPELLIRYENEEAVDDSQLPKDRFSAERLKGVDSTLKIQPAELGDSAVYLCASSSGTGLSYEQYFGPGTRLTVT.

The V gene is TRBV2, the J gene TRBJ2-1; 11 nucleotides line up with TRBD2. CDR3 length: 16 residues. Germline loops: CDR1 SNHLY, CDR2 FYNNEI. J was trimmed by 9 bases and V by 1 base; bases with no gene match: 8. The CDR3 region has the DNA TGTGCCAGCAGTGAAGGTGGTCTAGCGGGAGGAGGTGAGCAGTTCTTC. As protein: CASSEGGLAGGGEQFF.

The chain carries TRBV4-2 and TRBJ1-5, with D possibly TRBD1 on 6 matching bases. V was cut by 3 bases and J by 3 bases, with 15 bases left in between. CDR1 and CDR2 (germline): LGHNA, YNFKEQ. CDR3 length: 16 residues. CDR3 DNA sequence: TGTGCCAGCAGCCAGGCAGACCGGGACATCAATCAGCCCCAGCATTTT. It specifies CASSQADRDINQPQHF.

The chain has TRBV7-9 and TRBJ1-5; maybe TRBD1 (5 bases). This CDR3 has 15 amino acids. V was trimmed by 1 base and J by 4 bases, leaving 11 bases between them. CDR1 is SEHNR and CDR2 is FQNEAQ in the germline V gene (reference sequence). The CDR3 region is CASSLDLTENQPQHF. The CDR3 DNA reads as TGTGCCAGCAGCTTAGATTTGACAGAGAATCAGCCCCAGCATTTT.

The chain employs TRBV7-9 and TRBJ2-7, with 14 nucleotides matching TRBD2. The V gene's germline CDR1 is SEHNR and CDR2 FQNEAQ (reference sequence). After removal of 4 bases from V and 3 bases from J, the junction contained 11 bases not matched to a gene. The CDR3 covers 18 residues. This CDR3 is CASSSRGTSGRLGYEQYF. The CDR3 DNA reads TGTGCCAGCAGCTCCAGAGGGACTAGCGGGAGACTGGGCTACGAGCAGTACTTC.

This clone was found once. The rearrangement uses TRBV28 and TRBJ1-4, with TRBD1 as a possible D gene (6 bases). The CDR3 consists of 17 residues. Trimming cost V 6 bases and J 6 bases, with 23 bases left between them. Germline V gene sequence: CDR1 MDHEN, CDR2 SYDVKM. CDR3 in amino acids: CASRMGLAGTFYEKLFF. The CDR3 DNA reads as TGTGCCAGCAGAATGGGCCTCGCCGGGACATTCTATGAAAAACTGTTTTTT.

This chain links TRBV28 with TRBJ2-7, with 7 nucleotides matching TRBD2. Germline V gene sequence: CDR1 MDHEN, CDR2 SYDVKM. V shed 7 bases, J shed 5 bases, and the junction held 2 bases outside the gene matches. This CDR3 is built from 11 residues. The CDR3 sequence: CASTRGDEQYF. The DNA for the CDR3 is TGTGCCAGCACCCGGGGGGACGAGCAGTACTTC.

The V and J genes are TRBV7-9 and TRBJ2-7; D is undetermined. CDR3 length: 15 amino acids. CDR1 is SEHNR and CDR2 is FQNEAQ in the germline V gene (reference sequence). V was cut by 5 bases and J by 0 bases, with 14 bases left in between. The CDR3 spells CASSHRAQYSYEQYF. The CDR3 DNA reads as TGTGCCAGCAGCCATCGAGCACAGTACTCCTACGAGCAGTACTTC.

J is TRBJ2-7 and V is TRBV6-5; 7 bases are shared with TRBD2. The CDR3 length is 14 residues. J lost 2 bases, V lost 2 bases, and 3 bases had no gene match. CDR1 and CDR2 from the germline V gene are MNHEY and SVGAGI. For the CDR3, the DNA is TGTGCCAGCAGTTACGGCGGGAGAACCTACGAGCAGTACTTC. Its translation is CASSYGGRTYEQYF.

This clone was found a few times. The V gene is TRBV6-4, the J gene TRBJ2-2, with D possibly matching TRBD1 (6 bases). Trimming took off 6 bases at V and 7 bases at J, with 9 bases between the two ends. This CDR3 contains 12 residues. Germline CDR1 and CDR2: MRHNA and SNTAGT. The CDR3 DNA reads TGTGCCAGCAGACAGGGTGACGGGGAGCTGTTTTTT. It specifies CASRQGDGELFF.

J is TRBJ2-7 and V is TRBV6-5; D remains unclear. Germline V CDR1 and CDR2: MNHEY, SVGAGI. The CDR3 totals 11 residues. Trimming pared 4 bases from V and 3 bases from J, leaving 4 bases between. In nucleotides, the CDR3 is TGTGCCAGCAGTTCCTACTACGAGCAGTACTTC. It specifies CASSSYYEQYF.

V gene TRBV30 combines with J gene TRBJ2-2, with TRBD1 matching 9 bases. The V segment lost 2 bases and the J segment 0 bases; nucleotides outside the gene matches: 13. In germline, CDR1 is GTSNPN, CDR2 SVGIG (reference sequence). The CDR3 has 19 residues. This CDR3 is CAWSSNRMGDRANTGELFF. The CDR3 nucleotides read TGTGCCTGGAGTTCCAACCGGATGGGGGACAGGGCGAACACCGGGGAGCTGTTTTTT.

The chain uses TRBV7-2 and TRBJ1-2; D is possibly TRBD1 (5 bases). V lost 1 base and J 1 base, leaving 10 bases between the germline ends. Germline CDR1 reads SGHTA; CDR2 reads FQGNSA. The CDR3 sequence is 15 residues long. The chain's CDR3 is CASSLVVGDNYGYTF. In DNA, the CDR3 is TGTGCCAGCAGCTTAGTTGTAGGGGATAACTATGGCTACACCTTC.

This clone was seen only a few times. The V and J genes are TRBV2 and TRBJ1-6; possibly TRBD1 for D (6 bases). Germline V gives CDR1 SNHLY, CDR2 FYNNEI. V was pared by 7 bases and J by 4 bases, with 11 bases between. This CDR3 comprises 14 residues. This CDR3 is CASIRTAYNSPLHF. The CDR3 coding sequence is TGTGCCAGCATCCGGACAGCGTATAATTCACCCCTCCACTTT.

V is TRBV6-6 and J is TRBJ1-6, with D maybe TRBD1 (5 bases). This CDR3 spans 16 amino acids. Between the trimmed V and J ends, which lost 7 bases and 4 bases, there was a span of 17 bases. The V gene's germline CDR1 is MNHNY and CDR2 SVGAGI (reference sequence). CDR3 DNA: TGTGCCAGCACCTCTTGGGGGGTAGGGTATAATTCACCCCTCCACTTT. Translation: CASTSWGVGYNSPLHF.

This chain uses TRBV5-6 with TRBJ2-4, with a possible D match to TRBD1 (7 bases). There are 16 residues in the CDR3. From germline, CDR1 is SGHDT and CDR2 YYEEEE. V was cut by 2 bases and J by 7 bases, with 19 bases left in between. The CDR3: CASSFPQGGLKNIQYF. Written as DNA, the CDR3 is TGTGCCAGCAGCTTCCCCCAGGGGGGCTTAAAGAACATTCAGTACTTC. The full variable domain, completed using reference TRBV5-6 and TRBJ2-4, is DAGVTQSPTHLIKTRGQQVTLRCSPKSGHDTVSWYQQALGQGPQFIFQYYEEEERQRGNFPDRFSGHQFPNYSSELNVNALLLGDSALYLCASSFPQGGLKNIQYFGAGTRLSVL.

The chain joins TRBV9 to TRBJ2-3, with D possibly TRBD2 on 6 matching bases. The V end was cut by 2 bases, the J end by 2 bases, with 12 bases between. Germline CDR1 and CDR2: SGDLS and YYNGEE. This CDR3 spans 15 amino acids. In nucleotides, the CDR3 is TGTGCCAGCAGCGTGGGGACTGCCCACACAGATACGCAGTATTTT. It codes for CASSVGTAHTDTQYF.

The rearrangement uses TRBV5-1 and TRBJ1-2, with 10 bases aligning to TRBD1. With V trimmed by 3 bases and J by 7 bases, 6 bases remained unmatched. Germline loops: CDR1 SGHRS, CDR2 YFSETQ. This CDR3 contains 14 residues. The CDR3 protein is CASSWETGGVGYTF. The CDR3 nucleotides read TGCGCCAGCAGCTGGGAGACAGGGGGCGTTGGCTACACCTTC.

DNA of the CDR3: TGTGCCAGCGGCGACAGGGGTGAAGCTTTCTTT. Translated: CASGDRGEAFF. The rearrangement joins TRBV6-5 to TRBJ1-1; 8 bases line up with TRBD1. This CDR3 contains 11 residues. Unmatched junction bases numbered 3, after V lost 8 bases and J lost 7 bases. The germline V gene has CDR1 MNHEY and CDR2 SVGAGI.